Detailed here is one T cell receptor beta chain. PCR primers comprised 60 Vbeta and 13 Jbeta primers. This table comes from immunoSEQ multiplex PCR, and its TCRdb copy is limited to in-frame clones, with some not included. The data show around 200,000 clones, 70% to 85% seen once. These data are taken from a study of cytomegalovirus exposure and HLA in healthy donors. There are 13 residues in the CDR3. The V and J ends lost 5 bases and 3 bases respectively, with 10 bases between them. Germline V gene data show CDR1 as MNHEY and CDR2 as SMNVEV (reference sequence). This TCR derives from a girl aged 2 to 10 in good health and CMV-seronegative. The rearrangement joins TRBV27 to TRBJ1-2; D may be TRBD1 (5 bases). Specimen: PBMCs. The CDR3 DNA reads as TGTGCCAGCAGTCCACAGGATTACTATGGCTACACCTTC. It codes for CASSPQDYYGYTF.